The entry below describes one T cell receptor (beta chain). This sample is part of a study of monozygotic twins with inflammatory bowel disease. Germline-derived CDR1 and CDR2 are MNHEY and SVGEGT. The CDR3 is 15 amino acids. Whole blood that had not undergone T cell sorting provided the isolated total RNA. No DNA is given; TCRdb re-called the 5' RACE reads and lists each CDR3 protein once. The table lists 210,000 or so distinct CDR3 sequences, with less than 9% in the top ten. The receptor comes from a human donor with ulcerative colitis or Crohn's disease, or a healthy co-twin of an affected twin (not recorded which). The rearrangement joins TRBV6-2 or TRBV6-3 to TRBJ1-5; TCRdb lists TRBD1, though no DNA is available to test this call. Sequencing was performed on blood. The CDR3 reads CASMPWDRGNQPQHF.